This is a list of T cell receptor beta chains from one sample in a study of T-cell reconstitution after alpha-beta-depleted transplantation in children. TCRdb passed the PCR reads through MiXCR, listing each CDR3 protein once. The sample shows 540,000 or so distinct CDR3 sequences, around 23% of them seen only once. The sample in question was PBMCs, mostly from graft donor cells, obtained 360 days after TCRalphabeta/CD19-depleted stem cell transplant. Receptors were obtained from a boy younger than two who had a stem cell transplant for acute myeloid leukemia, so the T cells may come from the graft donor. Each CDR3 is given with its conserved first and last residue. The D gene is left open where the match is weak. Where a row states a size, it is once, few, many or the class of an expanded clone; other rows omit it.

TRBJ1-2	.	.	TRBV7-2	TGTGCCAGCAGCTTATCCACCTCGGGCTACACCTTC	CASSLSTSGYTF
TRBJ2-1	.	TRBD2	TRBV7-6	TGTGCCAGCAGCTTATCGGGGGGACCGCAGTTCTTC	CASSLSGGPQFF
TRBJ1-1	.	.	TRBV25-1	TGTGCCAGCAGTGATACACTGAGGTTAACTTTCTTT	CASSDTLRLTFF
TRBJ2-3	.	TRBD2	TRBV20-1	TGCAGTGCTACTATGCGTTCGACTAGCGGGGGGCTTACCTCCACAGATACGCAGTATTTT	CSATMRSTSGGLTSTDTQYF
TRBJ2-3	.	TRBD1	TRBV7-9	TGTGCCAGCAGCTTATTGGTTCCGACAGGGGGCACAGATACGCAGTATTTT	CASSLLVPTGGTDTQYF
TRBJ2-3	few	.	TRBV24-1	TGTGCCACCAGCGACCTCCTAGGAACAGATACGCAGTATTTT	CATSDLLGTDTQYF
TRBJ2-3	many	.	TRBV20-1	TGCAGTGCTAAGGCTAGATCGTCAGATACGCAGTATTTT	CSAKARSSDTQYF
TRBJ2-1	many	.	TRBV6-2/TRBV6-3	TGTGCCAGCAGACCCTACCTAGGGGCGGGGGCCGACGGGGAGCAGTTCTTC	CASRPYLGAGADGEQFF
TRBJ2-5	.	.	TRBV7-2	TGTGCCAGCAGCCGCCTAGAGCGGCGACAAGAGACCCAGTACTTC	CASSRLERRQETQYF
TRBJ2-5	.	.	TRBV6-2/TRBV6-3	TGTGCCAGCAGAAACGGGGGAGACCAAGAGACCCAGTACTTC	CASRNGGDQETQYF
TRBJ2-3	.	TRBD2	TRBV11-2	TGTGCCAGCAGCGCGGGGCCGGGACTAGCACACACGCAGTATTTT	CASSAGPGLAHTQYF
TRBJ2-3	few	.	TRBV28	TGTGCCAGCAGTACTACCAGGACAGATACGCAGTATTTT	CASSTTRTDTQYF
TRBJ1-4	few	.	TRBV6-1	TGTGCCAGCAGTCTTCAGGGGTCTAATGAAAAACTGTTTTTT	CASSLQGSNEKLFF
TRBJ1-1	few	.	TRBV7-2	TGTGCCAGCAGCTTAGATTCCAGGGATGTGAACACTGAAGCTTTCTTT	CASSLDSRDVNTEAFF
TRBJ2-3	many	TRBD2	TRBV28	TGTGCCAGCAATCCAGCGGGGGGGCCGACAGATACGCAGTATTTT	CASNPAGGPTDTQYF
TRBJ2-5	many	.	TRBV12-3/TRBV12-4	TGTGCCAGCAGTTTAACTGACGGGGACGGGGAGACCCAGTACTTC	CASSLTDGDGETQYF
TRBJ2-1	many	.	TRBV20-1	TGCAGTGCCATCCCCTCCAGAACTCACAATGAGCAGTTCTTC	CSAIPSRTHNEQFF
TRBJ2-3	many	.	TRBV5-1	TGCGCCAGCTCGGCCCGCACAGATACGCAGTATTTT	CASSARTDTQYF
TRBJ2-7	.	TRBD1	TRBV20-1	TGCAGTGCGGCAACAGGGGGCGCCCCCTACGAGCAGTACTTC	CSAATGGAPYEQYF
TRBJ2-3	few	TRBD2	TRBV15	TGTGCCACCAGCAGAGATTCCGGGACTAGCGGGTTCACAGATACGCAGTATTTT	CATSRDSGTSGFTDTQYF
TRBJ1-2	many	.	TRBV7-9	TGTGCCAGCAGCTTAGATGCAGGGGTCCATGGCTACACCTTC	CASSLDAGVHGYTF
TRBJ2-7	few	.	TRBV27	TGTGCCAGCAGTTCGGGGGACCATTACGAGCAGTACTTC	CASSSGDHYEQYF
TRBJ1-1	few	.	TRBV5-5	TGTGCCAGCAGCTTCTCCGTTGAAGCTTTCTTT	CASSFSVEAFF
TRBJ2-5	many	.	TRBV7-8	TGTGCCAGCAGCTTAGCACCCCCGGGGGGCCAGGAAGAGACCCAGTACTTC	CASSLAPPGGQEETQYF
TRBJ2-1	.	TRBD1	TRBV5-1	TGCGCCAGCAGCTTGGGGGGACAGGGGGCCCATGAGCAGTTCTTC	CASSLGGQGAHEQFF
TRBJ1-2	.	TRBD1	TRBV10-2	TGCGCCAGCAGTGGGACAGGGGCTGGCTACACCTTC	CASSGTGAGYTF
TRBJ1-2	.	.	TRBV5-8	TGTGCCAGCAGCTTTGGCGGCGGTAACTATGGCTACACCTTC	CASSFGGGNYGYTF
TRBJ2-5	.	TRBD1	TRBV15	TGTGCCACGCGCGACAGGGAAAAGACCCAGTACTTC	CATRDREKTQYF
TRBJ2-7	many	TRBD1	TRBV29-1	TGCAGCGTATCGTCCGGGACAGGTACCTACGAGCAGTACTTC	CSVSSGTGTYEQYF
TRBJ1-1	.	.	TRBV3-1	TGTACCTTCAGTCTACGACTTGTCACTGAAGCTTTCTTT	CTFSLRLVTEAFF
TRBJ1-1	.	.	TRBV20-1	TGCAGTGCTAGCTTGGGACACCTGAACACTGAAGCTTTCTTT	CSASLGHLNTEAFF
TRBJ2-5	.	.	TRBV4-3	TGCGCCAGCAGCCAAGTCCCGGGGGAGACCCAGTACTTC	CASSQVPGETQYF
TRBJ2-1	.	.	TRBV13	TGTGCCAGCAGCTTAGGAGCGGACAGCTCCTACAATGAGCAGTTCTTC	CASSLGADSSYNEQFF
TRBJ1-1	few	.	TRBV12-3/TRBV12-4	TGTGCCAGCAGTTTAACCTTTGTGGCTTTCTTT	CASSLTFVAFF
TRBJ2-7	few	.	TRBV7-9	TGTGCCAGCAGTTCCGTAAGGTTATCCCGGTCCTACGAGCAGTACTTC	CASSSVRLSRSYEQYF
TRBJ2-7	few	TRBD1	TRBV9	TGTGCCAGCAGCTATGGACAGGGTATCTACGAGCAGTACTTC	CASSYGQGIYEQYF
TRBJ2-2	few	.	TRBV4-1	TGCGCCAGCAGCCAAGGATCCCAGTTCTTGACGAACACCGGGGAGCTGTTTTTT	CASSQGSQFLTNTGELFF
TRBJ2-7	.	TRBD1	TRBV6-5	TGTGCCAGCAGTCACGGGACCCAGACAGGGTTCGCCTACGAGCAGTACTTC	CASSHGTQTGFAYEQYF
TRBJ2-1	many	.	TRBV7-2	TGTGCCAGCAGCTTAGCGTTAGCGATGAACCCCAGCTCCTACAATGAGCAGTTCTTC	CASSLALAMNPSSYNEQFF